This T cell receptor beta chain was sequenced in a study of OX40 agonist ivuxolimab in advanced cancers. Germline CDR1 reads SGHVS; CDR2 reads FQNEAQ. CDR3 length equals 14 residues. V lost 5 bases to trimming and J lost 0 bases, with 11 bases between them. Libraries were prepared by immunoSEQ multiplex PCR; TCRdb keeps only in-frame clonotypes and omits some of them. The table shows roughly 48,000 clones, with about 88% occurring only once. Enrollment shut out patients with autoimmune disease history or systemic immunosuppression. Sequencing used CD4+ or CD8+ T cells sorted from blood, obtained in a trial of the OX40 agonist ivuxolimab. The sequence was obtained from an adult with an advanced solid tumor such as melanoma, head and neck, liver or kidney cancer. The V and J genes are TRBV7-8 and TRBJ2-7; no firm D call. CDR3 in amino acids: CASSPTISSYEQYF. The DNA for the CDR3 is TGTGCCAGCAGCCCCACGATTAGCTCCTACGAGCAGTACTTC. The full variable domain, with the rest looked up from reference TRBV7-8 and TRBJ2-7, is GAGVSQSPRYKVAKRGQDVALRCDPISGHVSLFWYQQALGQGPEFLTYFQNEAQLDKSGLPSDRFFAERPEGSVSTLKIQRTQQEDSAVYLCASSPTISSYEQYFGPGTRLTVT.